This TCR beta chain derives from a study of T-cell reconstitution after alpha-beta-depleted transplantation in children. This clonotype was observed at least ten times. This sample's TCRbeta library carried unique molecular identifier barcodes. One entry per CDR3 protein, called by TCRdb with MiXCR from the PCR reads. The table lists about 480,000 distinct CDR3 sequences, roughly an eighth of them singletons. The clonotype comes from a human donor who donated a stem cell graft to a child with combined immunodeficiency. The sample in question was PBMCs from the stem cell graft donor, obtained from the stem cell graft.

DNA of the CDR3: TGTGCCAGCAGTTTATTGGGGAGTGGTGGCGGGAGGGCCCAGTTCTTC. This codes for CASSLLGSGGGRAQFF. The rearrangement joins TRBV27 to TRBJ2-1, with 9 bases fitting TRBD2. With 1 base clipped from V and 13 bases from J, the junction kept 14 bases outside the gene matches. Germline V gene sequence: CDR1 MNHEY, CDR2 SMNVEV (reference sequence). CDR3 length equals 16 residues.